The sequence of this TCR beta chain was determined in a study of control samples from healthy donors and cancer patients. Sequenced by immunoSEQ multiplex PCR; TCRdb stores in-frame clones only, minus some. The table records 100,000 to 150,000 clones, roughly 90% of them present only once. The source of this sequence is a young man in good health. Input material: blood.

CDR3: CASSLMSGAEQYF. CDR3 in DNA: TGTGCCAGCAGCTTAATGTCCGGGGCGGAGCAGTACTTC. This sequence joins TRBV7-2 and TRBJ2-7; TRBD1 or TRBD2 may be the D gene (5 bases each). From germline, CDR1 is SGHTA and CDR2 FQGNSA. The length of the CDR3 is 13 residues. V was trimmed by 2 bases and J by 7 bases, leaving 12 bases between them.